This T cell receptor beta chain was recovered during a study of T cells in Graves' hyperthyroidism and ophthalmopathy. Findings and limits, study-wide: Blood held most thyroid clonotypes expanded above 0.001 frequency. By a 13 V-J model, ophthalmopathy was set apart from stable hyperthyroidism.

This clonotype was detected only a few times. The antigen remains undetermined. V lost 3 bases, J lost 0 bases, and 15 bases lay in between. Germline loops: CDR1 MNHNS, CDR2 SASEGT. The CDR3 has 18 amino acids. Template material for amplifying TCR beta CDR3 regions consisted of RNA transcripts. HTBI primers drove first-round RT-PCR of the TCR CDR3. TCRdb re-called the multiplex PCR reads through MiXCR, storing one row per CDR3 protein. The top ten hold approximately 30% of the sample, which has about 640,000 distinct CDR3 sequences, around 21% seen once. Exclusions: uncontrolled infection, other autoimmune disease, pregnancy, lactation.

Input material: blood. This sequence originates from a man in his thirties or forties with Graves' ophthalmopathy. This rearrangement joins TRBV6-1 to TRBJ1-6, with TRBD1 as a possible D gene (5 bases). CDR3 coding DNA: TGTGCCAGCAGTGACAGGGAGGTACTGAGCTCCTATAATTCACCCCTCCACTTT. This encodes CASSDREVLSSYNSPLHF.